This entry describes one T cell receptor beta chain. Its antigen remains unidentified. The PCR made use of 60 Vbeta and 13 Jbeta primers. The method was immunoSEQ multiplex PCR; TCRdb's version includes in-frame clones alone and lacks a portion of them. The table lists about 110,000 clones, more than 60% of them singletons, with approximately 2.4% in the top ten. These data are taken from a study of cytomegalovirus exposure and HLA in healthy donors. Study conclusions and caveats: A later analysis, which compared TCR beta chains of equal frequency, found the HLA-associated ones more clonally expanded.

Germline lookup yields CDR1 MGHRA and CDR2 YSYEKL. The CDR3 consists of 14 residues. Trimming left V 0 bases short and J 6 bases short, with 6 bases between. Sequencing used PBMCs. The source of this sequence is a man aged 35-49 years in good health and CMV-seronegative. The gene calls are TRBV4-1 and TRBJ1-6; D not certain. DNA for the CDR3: TGCGCCAGCAGCCAAGACACAGCTAATTCACCCCTCCACTTT. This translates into CASSQDTANSPLHF.